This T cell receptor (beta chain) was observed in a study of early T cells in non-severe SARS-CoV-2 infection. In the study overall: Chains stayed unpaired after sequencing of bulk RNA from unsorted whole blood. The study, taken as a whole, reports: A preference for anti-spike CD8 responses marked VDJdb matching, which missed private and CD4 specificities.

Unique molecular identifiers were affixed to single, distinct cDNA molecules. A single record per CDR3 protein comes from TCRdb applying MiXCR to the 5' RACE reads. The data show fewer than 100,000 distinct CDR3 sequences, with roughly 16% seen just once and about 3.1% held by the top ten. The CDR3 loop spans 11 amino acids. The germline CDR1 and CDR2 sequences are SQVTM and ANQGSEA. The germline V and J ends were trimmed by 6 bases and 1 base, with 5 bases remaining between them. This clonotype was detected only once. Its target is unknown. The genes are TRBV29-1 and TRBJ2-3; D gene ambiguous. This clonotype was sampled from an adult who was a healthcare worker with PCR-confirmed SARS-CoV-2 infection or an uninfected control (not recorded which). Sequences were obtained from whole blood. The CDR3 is CSVPGTDTQYF. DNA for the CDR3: TGCAGCGTCCCCGGCACAGATACGCAGTATTTT.